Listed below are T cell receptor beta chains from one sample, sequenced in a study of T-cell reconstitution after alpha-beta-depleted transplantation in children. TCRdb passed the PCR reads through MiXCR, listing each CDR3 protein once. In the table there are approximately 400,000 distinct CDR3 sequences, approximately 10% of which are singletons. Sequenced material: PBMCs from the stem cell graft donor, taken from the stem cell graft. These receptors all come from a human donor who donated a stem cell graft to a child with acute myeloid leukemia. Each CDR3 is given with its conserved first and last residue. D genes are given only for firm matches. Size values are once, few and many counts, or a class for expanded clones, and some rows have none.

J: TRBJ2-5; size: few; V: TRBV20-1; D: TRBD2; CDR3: CSASPYSRGTQETQYF; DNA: TGCAGTGCTAGTCCTTACTCGCGGGGGACCCAAGAGACCCAGTACTTC
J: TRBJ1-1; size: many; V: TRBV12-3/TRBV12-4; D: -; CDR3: CASSLRGGITEAFF; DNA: TGTGCCAGCAGTTTACGGGGCGGGATCACTGAAGCTTTCTTT
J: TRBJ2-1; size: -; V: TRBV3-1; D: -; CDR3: CASSPRPDLYNEQFF; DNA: TGTGCCAGCAGCCCCCGACCGGACCTCTACAATGAGCAGTTCTTC
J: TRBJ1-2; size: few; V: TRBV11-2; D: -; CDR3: CASSPGAPYGYTF; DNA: TGTGCCAGCAGCCCCGGGGCTCCCTATGGCTACACCTTC
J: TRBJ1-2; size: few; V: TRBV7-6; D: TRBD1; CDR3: CASSLGGQGAEGYGYTF; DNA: TGTGCCAGCAGCTTAGGGGGACAGGGGGCTGAAGGCTATGGCTACACCTTC
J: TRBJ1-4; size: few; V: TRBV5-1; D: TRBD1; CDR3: CASSLGDSSYEKLFF; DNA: TGCGCCAGCAGCTTGGGGGACAGCTCGTATGAAAAACTGTTTTTT
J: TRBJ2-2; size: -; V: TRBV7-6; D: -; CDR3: CASSLAGQANTGELFF; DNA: TGTGCCAGCAGCTTAGCGGGTCAGGCGAACACCGGGGAGCTGTTTTTT
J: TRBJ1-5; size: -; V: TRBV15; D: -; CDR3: CATSSTRDSNQPQHF; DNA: TGTGCCACCAGTTCTACACGGGATAGCAATCAGCCCCAGCATTTT
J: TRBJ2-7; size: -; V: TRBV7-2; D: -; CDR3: CASSASVRAYEQYF; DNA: TGTGCCAGCAGCGCCTCGGTCAGAGCCTACGAGCAGTACTTC
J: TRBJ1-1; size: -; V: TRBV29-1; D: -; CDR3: CSVAGGRYTEAFF; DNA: TGCAGCGTTGCCGGGGGAAGGTACACTGAAGCTTTCTTT
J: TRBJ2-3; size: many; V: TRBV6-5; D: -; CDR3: CASRHSTDTQYF; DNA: TGTGCCAGCAGACACAGTACAGATACGCAGTATTTT
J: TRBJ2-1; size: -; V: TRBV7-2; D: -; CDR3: CASSVNPVNEQFF; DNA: TGTGCCAGCAGCGTTAACCCCGTCAATGAGCAGTTCTTC
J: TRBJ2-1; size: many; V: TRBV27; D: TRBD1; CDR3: CASSPRWTGYSEQFF; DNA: TGTGCCAGCAGTCCGAGATGGACAGGGTACAGTGAGCAGTTCTTC
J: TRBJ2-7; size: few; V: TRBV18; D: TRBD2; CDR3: CASSPVGLTLYEQYF; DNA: TGTGCCAGCTCACCAGTGGGACTAACCCTATACGAGCAGTACTTC
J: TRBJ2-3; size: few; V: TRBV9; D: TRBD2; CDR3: CASSVGPFQTSGITDTQYF; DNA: TGTGCCAGCAGCGTAGGTCCTTTCCAGACTAGCGGGATCACAGATACGCAGTATTTT
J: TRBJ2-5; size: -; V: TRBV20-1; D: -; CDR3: CSAPEGQGETQYF; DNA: TGCAGTGCTCCAGAGGGGCAGGGAGAGACCCAGTACTTC
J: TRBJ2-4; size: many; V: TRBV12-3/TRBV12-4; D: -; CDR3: CASSPGQKNIQYF; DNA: TGTGCCAGCAGTCCCGGACAGAAAAACATTCAGTACTTC
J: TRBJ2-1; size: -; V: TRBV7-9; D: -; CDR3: CASSSRQYNEQFF; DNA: TGTGCCAGCAGCTCTAGACAGTACAATGAGCAGTTCTTC
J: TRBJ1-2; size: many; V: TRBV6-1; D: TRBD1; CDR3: CASRGRIQGNGYTF; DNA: TGTGCCAGCCGCGGGCGAATACAGGGGAATGGCTACACCTTC
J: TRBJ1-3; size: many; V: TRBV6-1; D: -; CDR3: CASSPQAVTGNTIYF; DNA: TGTGCCAGCAGCCCCCAGGCAGTGACTGGAAACACCATATATTTT
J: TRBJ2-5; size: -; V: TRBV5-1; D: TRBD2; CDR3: CASSGLAGPGETQYF; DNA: TGCGCCAGCTCCGGACTAGCGGGACCGGGGGAGACCCAGTACTTC
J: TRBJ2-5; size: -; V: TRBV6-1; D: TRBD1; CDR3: CSASWDRGMETQYF; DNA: TGTTCCGCCTCCTGGGACAGGGGTATGGAGACCCAGTACTTC
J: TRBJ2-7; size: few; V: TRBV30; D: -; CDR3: CAWTGMHEQYF; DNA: TGTGCCTGGACAGGGATGCACGAGCAGTACTTC
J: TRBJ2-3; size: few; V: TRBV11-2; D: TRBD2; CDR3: CASSKLAGGGDTQYF; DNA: TGTGCCAGCAGCAAACTAGCGGGAGGAGGAGATACGCAGTATTTT
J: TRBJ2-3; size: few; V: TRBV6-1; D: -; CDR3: CASSQRPEGTDTQYF; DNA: TGTGCCAGCAGTCAACGCCCGGAGGGCACAGATACGCAGTATTTT
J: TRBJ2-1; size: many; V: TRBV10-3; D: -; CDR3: CALSPDNYNEQFF; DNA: TGTGCCCTTTCACCGGACAACTACAATGAGCAGTTCTTC
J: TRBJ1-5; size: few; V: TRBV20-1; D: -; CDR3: CSARAEGLGNQPQHF; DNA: TGCAGTGCTAGGGCTGAAGGGTTGGGCAATCAGCCCCAGCATTTT
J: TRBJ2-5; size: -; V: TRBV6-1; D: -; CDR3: CASSAGAETKYF; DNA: TGTGCCAGCAGTGCTGGCGCGGAGACCAAGTACTTC
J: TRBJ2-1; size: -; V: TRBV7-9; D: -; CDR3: CASSLIGQGDSDEQFF; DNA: TGTGCCAGCAGCTTAATCGGGCAGGGAGATTCGGATGAGCAGTTCTTC
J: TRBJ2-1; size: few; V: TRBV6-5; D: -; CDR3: CASRRSGGSYNEQFF; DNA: TGTGCCAGCAGAAGAAGCGGAGGATCATACAATGAGCAGTTCTTC